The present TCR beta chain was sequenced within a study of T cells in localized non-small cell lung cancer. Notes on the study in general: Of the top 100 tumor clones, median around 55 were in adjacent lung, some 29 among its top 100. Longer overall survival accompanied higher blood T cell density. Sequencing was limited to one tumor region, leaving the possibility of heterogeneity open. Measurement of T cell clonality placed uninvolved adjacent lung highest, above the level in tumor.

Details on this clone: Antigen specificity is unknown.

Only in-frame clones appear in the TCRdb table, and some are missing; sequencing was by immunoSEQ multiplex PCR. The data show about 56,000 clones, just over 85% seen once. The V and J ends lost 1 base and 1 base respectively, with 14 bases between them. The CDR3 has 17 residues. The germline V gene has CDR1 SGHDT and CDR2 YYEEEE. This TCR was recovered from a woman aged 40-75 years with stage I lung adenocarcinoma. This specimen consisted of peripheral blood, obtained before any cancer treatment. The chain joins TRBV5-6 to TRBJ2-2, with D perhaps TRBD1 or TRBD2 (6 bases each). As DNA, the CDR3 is TGTGCCAGCAGCTTGTTTACGGGGGCGGGGAACACCGGGGAGCTGTTTTTT. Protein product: CASSLFTGAGNTGELFF.